Each of the 29 T cell receptor beta chains below was sequenced from the same sample in a study of shared clonotypes between healthy human individuals (dated by TCRdb to the early 2020s). The library was made by the immunoSEQ multiplex PCR assay. The table was pulled from immuneACCESS by TCRdb, which kept in-frame rearrangements only. Such tables lose some clones; where checked, under half of the loss comes from unresolved V genes, and the rest has no known cause. Across this sample there are roughly 500,000 clones, with roughly 95% seen only once. The top ten hold 0.05% to 0.07% of the sample. Sequencing used naive CD4+ T cells sorted from blood. The cell subset or site label, read with the paper, signifies: CD45RA+ positively selected. The source of these receptors is a woman aged 25 to 39 in good health.

This chain joins TRBV27 and TRBJ2-1; 8 bases are shared with TRBD2. The V and J ends lost 10 bases and 5 bases, in that order; junction bases with no gene match: 10. The CDR3 loop spans 14 amino acids. From germline, CDR1 is MNHEY and CDR2 SMNVEV (reference sequence). CDR3 protein: CATRPAGANNEQFF. The CDR3 DNA reads TGTGCCACCCGGCCAGCGGGGGCGAACAATGAGCAGTTCTTC.

The count of this clone is one. Other DNA sequences in this sample translate to the same CDR3. The rearrangement uses TRBV18 and TRBJ1-5; a possible D gene is TRBD1 (5 bases). V shed 3 bases and J shed 6 bases, with 9 bases lying between them. The germline V gene has CDR1 KGHSH and CDR2 LQKENI. The CDR3 has 13 residues. The CDR3 loop is CASSPGEGQPQHF. Written as DNA, the CDR3 is TGTGCCAGCTCACCGGGGGAAGGTCAGCCCCAGCATTTT.

J is TRBJ1-5 and V is TRBV6-1; D might be TRBD1 (5 bases). Trimming removed 8 bases from V and 4 bases from J, with 9 bases in between. CDR3 length: 12 amino acids. The germline gives CDR1 MNHNS, CDR2 SASEGT. CDR3 DNA: TGTGCCAGCGGGACGTTAAATCAGCCCCAGCATTTT. Encoded protein: CASGTLNQPQHF.

The rearrangement joins TRBV28 to TRBJ1-2; 7 bases match TRBD1. Looked up from germline, CDR1 is MDHEN and CDR2 is SYDVKM. The V segment lost 5 bases and the J segment 4 bases; nucleotides outside the gene matches: 10. This CDR3 is 15 amino acids long. CDR3 protein: CASSPHGGDSYGYTF. The CDR3, as DNA: TGTGCCAGCAGTCCCCATGGGGGGGACAGCTATGGCTACACCTTC.

J is TRBJ1-4 and V is TRBV10-3; perhaps TRBD1 as D (5 bases). The germline gives CDR1 ENHRY, CDR2 SYGVKD. Trimming stripped 6 bases from V and 5 bases from J, with 10 bases between. CDR3 length equals 13 residues. In nucleotides, the CDR3 is TGTGCCATCAGGAGTGCAGGGAATGAAAAACTGTTTTTT. This encodes CAIRSAGNEKLFF.

This clone was recorded only once. V is TRBV2 and J is TRBJ1-3; maybe TRBD1 (6 bases). The CDR3 spans 14 residues. Germline CDR1 and CDR2: SNHLY and FYNNEI. V lost 8 bases and J lost 9, with 20 bases in between. The CDR3 loop reads CASRAGDTRSTIYF. The CDR3 DNA reads TGTGCCAGCCGGGCAGGGGATACACGGAGCACCATATATTTT.

The gene calls are TRBV5-1 and TRBJ2-2; D possibly matches TRBD1 or TRBD2 (5 bases each). This CDR3 has 16 residues. The V end lost 1 base, the J end lost 0 bases, and 10 bases lay between the germline ends. Germline loops: CDR1 SGHRS, CDR2 YFSETQ. The DNA of the CDR3 is TGCGCCAGCAGCTTGAGGGGACGTTCGAACACCGGGGAGCTGTTTTTT. Encoded protein: CASSLRGRSNTGELFF.

The genes are TRBV28 and TRBJ2-7; D is uncertain. The CDR3 is 12 amino acids. Germline assignment: CDR1 MDHEN and CDR2 SYDVKM. V lost 5 bases, J lost 2 bases, and 7 bases lay in between. In DNA form, the CDR3 reads TGTGCCAGCAGTAGAGGCGCCTACGAGCAGTACTTC. As protein: CASSRGAYEQYF.

The chain joins TRBV28 to TRBJ2-7; D gene uncertain. V was trimmed by 4 bases and J by 1 base, leaving 11 bases between them. The CDR3 is 14 amino acids. Germline V gene sequence: CDR1 MDHEN, CDR2 SYDVKM. The CDR3 bases are TGTGCCAGCAGTTCCGACGGGTCATCCTACGAGCAGTACTTC. Encoded protein: CASSSDGSSYEQYF.

The chain recombines TRBV19 with TRBJ1-5; no clear D. Trimming pared 0 bases from V and 7 bases from J, leaving 10 bases between. CDR1 and CDR2 from the germline V gene are LNHDA and SQIVND (reference sequence). This CDR3 contains 14 residues. CDR3 loop: CASSIEGFGQPQHF. The DNA of the CDR3 is TGTGCCAGTAGTATAGAAGGCTTCGGCCAGCCCCAGCATTTT.

The CDR3 region has the DNA TGTGCCAGCAGTTCCGGACAGGAAAATCAGCCCCAGCATTTT. Protein: CASSSGQENQPQHF. The chain has TRBV6-4 and TRBJ1-5; 7 nucleotides line up with TRBD1. CDR3 length equals 14 residues. The germline V gene encodes CDR1 MRHNA and CDR2 SNTAGT. V was clipped by 5 bases and J by 4 bases; unmatched bases: 5.

A single count supports this clone. The genes are TRBV11-1 and TRBJ2-1; the D is unclear. This CDR3 spans 16 amino acids. V lost 5 bases and J lost 2, with 16 bases in between. Germline V lookup: CDR1 SGHAT, CDR2 FQDESV (reference sequence). The CDR3, as DNA: TGTGCCAGCAGCCATTTTCTAACCGGCACCTACAATGAGCAGTTCTTC. Translating it yields CASSHFLTGTYNEQFF.

The V and J genes are TRBV5-1 and TRBJ1-4; D might be TRBD1 (5 bases). Trimming removed 4 bases at V and 7 bases at J, with 14 bases between. Looked up from germline, CDR1 is SGHRS and CDR2 is YFSETQ. This CDR3 comprises 14 residues. CDR3 sequence reads: CASSPTDVTEKLFF. DNA of the CDR3: TGCGCCAGCAGCCCGACAGATGTAACTGAAAAACTGTTTTTT.

This chain joins TRBV2 and TRBJ2-7; D remains ambiguous. This CDR3 comprises 12 residues. Germline loops: CDR1 SNHLY, CDR2 FYNNEI. V dropped 4 bases and J dropped 4 bases, with 8 bases sitting between them. DNA of the CDR3: TGTGCCAGCAGTGTGGGGTTGTACGAGCAGTACTTC. Translating gives CASSVGLYEQYF.

The table lists this clone with a count of one. The same CDR3 also results from other DNA sequences found in this sample. This sequence joins TRBV19 and TRBJ2-1; 10 bases agree with TRBD2. Germline V CDR1 and CDR2: LNHDA, SQIVND (reference sequence). The CDR3 covers 15 residues. J lost 4 bases, V lost 1 base, and 1 base had no gene match. Written as DNA, the CDR3 is TGTGCCAGTAGTATAGGGACTAGCGGATACAATGAGCAGTTCTTC. Translation: CASSIGTSGYNEQFF.

The chain combines TRBV4-2 with TRBJ2-4; D tentatively reads TRBD1 or TRBD2 (7 bases each). The CDR3 is 13 residues long. The germline V gene has CDR1 LGHNA and CDR2 YNFKEQ. Trimming shortened V by 2 bases and J by 8 bases, and 10 bases separated the two germline ends. In DNA, the CDR3 is TGTGCCAGCAGCCAACCAGGGGGGGACATTCAGTACTTC. It encodes CASSQPGGDIQYF.

The V and J genes are TRBV5-4 and TRBJ2-5; D uncertain. The DNA end is a closer match to TRBJ2-7, so the J assignment may be wrong. Germline lookup yields CDR1 SGHNT and CDR2 YYREEE (reference sequence). CDR3 size: 12 residues. The CDR3 nucleotides read TGTGCCAGCAGTTCGACAACTTACGAGCAGTACTTC. Residues: CASSSTTYEQYF.

The chain joins TRBV5-4 to TRBJ2-3, with 8 bases that match TRBD2. The CDR3 has 14 amino acids. CDR1 and CDR2 from the germline V gene are SGHNT and YYREEE (reference sequence). With V trimmed by 5 bases and J by 5 bases, 7 bases remained unmatched. The CDR3 protein is CASREGLAGDTQYF. Written as DNA, the CDR3 is TGTGCCAGCAGGGAGGGGCTAGCGGGAGATACGCAGTATTTT.

The chain is built from TRBV11-2 and TRBJ2-3; TRBD2 matches at 9 bases. CDR1 is SGHAT, CDR2 FQNNGV, per germline. Trimming cost V 2 bases and J 6 bases; bases outside gene matches: 9. CDR3 length: 16 residues. The CDR3 region has the DNA TGTGCCAGCAGCTTATCTAGCGGGGTAGAGTGGGATACGCAGTATTTT. Protein product: CASSLSSGVEWDTQYF.

This clone is a singleton in its sample. V is TRBV28 and J is TRBJ1-2, with 9 positions matching TRBD1. The CDR3 extends over 15 amino acids. Germline values: CDR1 MDHEN, CDR2 SYDVKM. V shed 5 bases and J 4 bases; nucleotides not matched to a gene: 8. DNA for the CDR3: TGTGCCAGCAGTCCATCGGACAGGGGAGGCTATGGCTACACCTTC. Translated: CASSPSDRGGYGYTF.

This clone was detected a few times. The chain combines TRBV2 with TRBJ1-5; D is perhaps TRBD1 (6 bases). This CDR3 is 15 amino acids long. Germline CDR1 SNHLY, CDR2 FYNNEI. V gave up 6 bases and J gave up 4 bases, with 16 bases separating them. The CDR3 reads CASRDGTIRNQPQHF. The CDR3, as DNA: TGTGCCAGCAGAGACGGGACAATCAGGAATCAGCCCCAGCATTTT.

The chain is built from TRBV5-4 and TRBJ2-3, with 7 bases aligning to TRBD2. Germline V gene sequence: CDR1 SGHNT, CDR2 YYREEE (reference sequence). The CDR3 is 15 residues long. With V trimmed by 5 bases and J by 6 bases, 12 bases remained unmatched. The CDR3 DNA follows: TGTGCCAGCAGTCTCAAGCGGGACTCAGGGGATACGCAGTATTTT. This translates into CASSLKRDSGDTQYF.

V is TRBV5-8 and J is TRBJ2-1; TRBD2 matches 9 bases. Germline V CDR1 and CDR2: SGHTS, YDEGEE. V was clipped by 1 base and J by 7 bases; unmatched bases: 6. The CDR3 has 15 amino acids. The DNA for the CDR3 is TGTGCCAGCAGCTTGTTAACTAGCGGGTATAATGAGCAGTTCTTC. It codes for CASSLLTSGYNEQFF.

The CDR3 bases are TGTGCCAGCAGTTTATCAGGGTATAGCGGGGAGCAGTACTTC. Translating gives CASSLSGYSGEQYF. This chain links TRBV27 with TRBJ2-7, with 7 bases lining up with TRBD2. V was pared by 0 bases and J by 7 bases, with 6 bases of the junction left unmatched. CDR1 and CDR2 from the germline V gene are MNHEY and SMNVEV (reference sequence). The CDR3 is made up of 14 amino acids.

This sequence joins TRBV28 and TRBJ2-5; TRBD2 is a possible D gene (6 bases). The J call may be wrong; the DNA end is better matched by TRBJ2-7. This CDR3 has 12 amino acids. Per the germline V gene, CDR1 is MDHEN and CDR2 is SYDVKM. The CDR3 DNA sequence: TGTGCCAGCAGTTACGGGGGACACGAGCAGTACTTC. Translated, it gives CASSYGGHEQYF.

The gene calls are TRBV21-1 and TRBJ2-3; the listed D gene, TRBD2, was not tested against the DNA. TRBV21-1 represents a pseudogene. This CDR3 has 16 residues. CDR3 coding DNA: TGTGCCAGCAGCAAAGAAAGGAGCGGGAGGCACGATACGCAGTATTTT. Encoded protein: CASSKERSGRHDTQYF.

The chain recombines TRBV10-1 with TRBJ2-7, with D maybe TRBD1 (8 bases). This CDR3 is built from 13 residues. V lost 4 bases and J lost 9, with 16 bases in between. Germline CDR1 reads WNHNN; CDR2 reads SYGVQD (reference sequence). CDR3: CASSVGTGGGQYF. CDR3 sequence (DNA): TGCGCCAGCAGTGTGGGGACAGGCGGGGGGCAGTACTTC.

The chain couples TRBV6-5 to TRBJ1-2; tentatively, D is TRBD1 (6 bases). The length of the CDR3 is 12 residues. The germline V and J ends were trimmed by 2 bases and 8 bases, with 9 bases remaining between them. Germline V gene sequence: CDR1 MNHEY, CDR2 SVGAGI. CDR3 bases: TGTGCCAGCAGTTACGGGGGGCAAGGCTACACCTTC. Amino acid sequence: CASSYGGQGYTF.

The V call is TRBV4-2, the J call TRBJ1-3, with unresolved D. V lost 0 bases, J lost 5 bases, and 11 bases lay in between. The CDR3 runs 15 residues. CDR1 is LGHNA, CDR2 YNFKEQ, per germline. CDR3 sequence: CASSQDVGGRNTIYF. CDR3 in DNA: TGTGCCAGCAGCCAAGATGTAGGAGGGAGAAACACCATATATTTT.